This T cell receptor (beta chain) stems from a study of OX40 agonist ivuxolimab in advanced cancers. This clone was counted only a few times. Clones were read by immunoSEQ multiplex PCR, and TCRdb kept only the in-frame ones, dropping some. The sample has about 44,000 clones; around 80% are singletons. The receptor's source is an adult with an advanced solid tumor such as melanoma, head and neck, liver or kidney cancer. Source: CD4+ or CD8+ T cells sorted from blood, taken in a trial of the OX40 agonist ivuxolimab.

The CDR3 nucleotides are TGTGCCAGCAGCTTTGGGGGTCGCACAGATACGCAGTATTTT. Its translation: CASSFGGRTDTQYF. This chain connects TRBV7-8 to TRBJ2-3, with D perhaps matching TRBD1 or TRBD2 (5 bases each). Germline CDR1 reads SGHVS; CDR2 reads FQNEAQ. The V end lost 3 bases, the J end lost 1 base, and 8 bases lay between the germline ends. The CDR3 is 14 residues long.